The clone carrying this TCR beta chain was seen ten or more times. The antigen is not known. Each CDR3 protein gets one entry after TCRdb re-called the multiplex PCR reads with MiXCR. The sample yields 30,000 to 40,000 distinct CDR3 sequences, 30% to 45% seen once. The record originates from a study of breast tumors, draining lymph nodes, adjacent tissues. Study conclusions and caveats: Data only fit, rather than demonstrated, lymph node origin of most tumor T cells. Compared with lymph nodes, tumors were less diverse; compared with nontumor tissue, more.

This clonotype originated in a female donor with breast cancer. Some clones in this sample may be carry-over from other donors' samples. The sample comprised breast tumor tissue.

In nucleotides, the CDR3 is TGTGCCAGCAGGGGCCCGGGACCGGTAAAAAATTCACCCCTCCACTTT. It is translated as CASRGPGPVKNSPLHF. This chain uses TRBV2 with TRBJ1-6, with a weak D call TRBD1 (5 bases). Trimming left V 6 bases short and J 7 bases short, with 19 bases between. This CDR3 region has 16 residues. Looked up from germline, CDR1 is SNHLY and CDR2 is FYNNEI.